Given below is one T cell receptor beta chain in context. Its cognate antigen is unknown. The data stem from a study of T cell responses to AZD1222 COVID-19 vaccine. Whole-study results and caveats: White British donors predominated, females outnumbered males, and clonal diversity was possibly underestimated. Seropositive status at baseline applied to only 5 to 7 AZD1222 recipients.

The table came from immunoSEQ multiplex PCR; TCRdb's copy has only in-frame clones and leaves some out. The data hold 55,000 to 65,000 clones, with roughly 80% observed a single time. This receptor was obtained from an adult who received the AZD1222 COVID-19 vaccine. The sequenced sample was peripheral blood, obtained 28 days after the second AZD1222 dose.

CDR3 residues: CASSLMQGGDTEAFF. Here the CDR3 DNA reads TGTGCCAGCAGCTTAATGCAAGGGGGCGACACTGAAGCTTTCTTT. The V gene is TRBV11-2, the J gene TRBJ1-1, with 7 bases identical to TRBD1. The CDR3 extends over 15 amino acids. Germline trimming cut 2 bases from V and 3 bases from J; bases unmatched to any gene: 6. CDR1 SGHAT and CDR2 FQNNGV come from the germline V gene.